The TCR beta chain under discussion was sequenced for a study of blood T cell repertoires in COVID-19. Study at large: Donors in the United States, Italy and Spain gave samples during acute or convalescent COVID-19.

The J segment lost 3 bases and the V segment lost 5 bases, leaving 10 bases of the junction unmatched. Looked up from germline, CDR1 is MNHEY and CDR2 is SMNVEV (reference sequence). The CDR3 is made up of 18 amino acids. Source study methods: From reference gene primer amplification, estimates of nucleated cell counts were derived. Assay used: immunoSEQ multiplex PCR; TCRdb lists only in-frame clones, some missing. V, J and clone size derive from that table, while D and trimming were established from the DNA sequence. The table has approximately 250,000 clones, around four fifths seen once. This clonotype was obtained from a man in his sixties who had recovered from COVID-19. The sample comprised peripheral blood. The chain recombines TRBV27 with TRBJ2-1; the match to TRBD2 covers 13 bases. Here the CDR3 reads CASSLGLAGVPRYNEQFF. DNA of the CDR3: TGTGCCAGCAGTCTCGGACTAGCGGGAGTACCTCGCTACAATGAGCAGTTCTTC.